This T cell receptor (beta chain) was identified in a study of cytomegalovirus exposure and HLA in healthy donors. Every donor was a healthy person donating bone marrow. The PCR was carried out with 60 Vbeta primers and 13 Jbeta primers. The assay was immunoSEQ multiplex PCR, and TCRdb's table has in-frame clones only and misses some. Of more than 100,000 clones in the sample, more than 60% were seen once. Note on this clone: No antigen is known for it.

The study's findings and limits: A later analysis showed that HLA-associated TCR beta chains had undergone more clonal expansion than equally common others. Productive rates of about 87% or about 30% were seen for most TCR beta V segments in an earlier analysis.

Sequencing used PBMCs. The receptor was derived from a woman between 35 and 50 years old in good health and CMV-seropositive.

CDR3 sequence: CASSLFTTGGPYEQFF. The CDR3 nucleotides read TGTGCCAGCAGCTTATTCACGACGGGAGGGCCTTACGAGCAGTTCTTC. This chain uses TRBV7-9 with TRBJ2-1, with 8 bases fitting TRBD2. Germline CDR1 SEHNR, CDR2 FQNEAQ (reference sequence). The trim removed 2 bases at V and 10 bases at J, leaving 13 bases unmatched. The CDR3 totals 16 residues. Variable domain in full (rest from reference TRBV7-9 and TRBJ2-1): DTGVSQNPRHKITKRGQNVTFRCDPISEHNRLYWYRQTLGQGPEFLTYFQNEAQLEKSRLLSDRFSAERPKGSFSTLEIQRTEQGDSAMYLCASSLFTTGGPYEQFFGPGTRLTVL.